This TCR beta chain was identified during a study of blood T cells in healthy people across ages. Study in general: There was about one barcoded beta molecule captured by template switching per two T cells.

Healthy Caucasian individuals from Russia aged roughly 6 to 95 were enrolled as donors. In its sample, this clonotype was seen a few times. As yet, its antigen is unknown. Overall study results and limits: Observed TCR beta diversity per million T cells went down as age went up. This fall followed a roughly linear course with age. The unsorted PBMCs prevented any conclusive comparison of naive versus antigen-experienced cells.

Per the germline V gene, CDR1 is SGHTA and CDR2 is FQGNSA. The CDR3 contains 12 residues. Trimming took off 3 bases at V and 12 bases at J, with 12 bases between the two ends. A second about 6 to 11 cycle PCR used barcoded and J-beta primers. Each CDR3 protein is one row after TCRdb ran MiXCR on the 5' RACE reads. The top ten clones hold 10% to 15% of a sample with about a million distinct CDR3 sequences, around 48% of them seen once. The clonotype was recovered from a man aged 25-40 years in good health. Sample: blood. The genes are TRBV7-2 and TRBJ2-1, with D possibly TRBD1 on 5 matching bases. The CDR3 DNA follows: TGTGCCAGCAGCTTGGACATTGGTCGGCAGTTCTTC. This translates into CASSLDIGRQFF.